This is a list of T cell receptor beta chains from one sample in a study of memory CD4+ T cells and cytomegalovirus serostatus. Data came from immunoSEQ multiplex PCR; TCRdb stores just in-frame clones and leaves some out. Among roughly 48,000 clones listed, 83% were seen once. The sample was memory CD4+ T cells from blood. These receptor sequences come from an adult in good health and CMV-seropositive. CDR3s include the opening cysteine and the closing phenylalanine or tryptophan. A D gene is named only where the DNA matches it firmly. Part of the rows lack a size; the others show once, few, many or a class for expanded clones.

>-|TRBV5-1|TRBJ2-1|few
CASSLVVGSPYNEQFF
TGCGCCAGCAGCTTGGTTGTCGGGAGTCCCTACAATGAGCAGTTCTTC
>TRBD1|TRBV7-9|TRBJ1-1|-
CASSPKDREYGNTEAFF
TGTGCCAGCAGCCCCAAGGACAGGGAGTACGGAAACACTGAAGCTTTCTTT
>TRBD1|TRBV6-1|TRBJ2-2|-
CASRNRGFTGELFF
TGTGCCAGCAGAAACAGGGGGTTCACCGGGGAGCTGTTTTTT
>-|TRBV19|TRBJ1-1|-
CASGYEAFF
TGTGCCAGTGGTTATGAAGCTTTCTTT
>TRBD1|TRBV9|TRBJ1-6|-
CASSVTGEGSPLHF
TGTGCCAGCAGCGTAACAGGGGAAGGTTCACCCCTCCACTTT
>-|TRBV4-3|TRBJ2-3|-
CASSQDPRDPQYF
TGCGCCAGCAGCCAAGACCCCCGGGACCCGCAGTATTTT
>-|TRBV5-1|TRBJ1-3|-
CASSSMAIDSSGNTIYF
TGCGCCAGCAGCTCTATGGCAATTGACAGCTCTGGAAACACCATATATTTT
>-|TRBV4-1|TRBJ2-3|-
CASSQVGTGSTDTQYF
TGCGCCAGCAGCCAAGTAGGGACCGGGAGCACAGATACGCAGTATTTT
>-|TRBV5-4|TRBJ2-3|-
CASSTSLAPDTQYF
TGTGCCAGCAGTACTTCACTAGCCCCAGATACGCAGTATTTT
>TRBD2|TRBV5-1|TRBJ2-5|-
CASSLASGGEETQYF
TGCGCCAGCAGCTTGGCCAGTGGGGGGGAGGAGACCCAGTACTTC
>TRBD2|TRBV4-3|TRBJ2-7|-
CASSQSGGLAGEYEQYF
TGCGCCAGCAGCCAGTCGGGTGGCCTAGCGGGAGAGTACGAGCAGTACTTC
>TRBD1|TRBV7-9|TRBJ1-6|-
CASSLMGTDNSPLHF
TGTGCCAGCAGCTTAATGGGGACAGATAATTCACCCCTCCACTTT
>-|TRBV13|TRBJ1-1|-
CASSLMMNTEAFF
TGTGCCAGCAGCTTGATGATGAACACTGAAGCTTTCTTT
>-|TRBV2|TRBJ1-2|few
CASSETNYGYTF
TGTGCCAGCAGTGAAACAAACTATGGCTACACCTTC
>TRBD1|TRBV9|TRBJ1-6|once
CASSADRDNSPLHF
TGTGCCAGCAGCGCCGACAGGGATAATTCACCCCTCCACTTT
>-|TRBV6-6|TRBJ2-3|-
CASSYSVRDTQYF
TGTGCCAGCAGTTACTCGGTGAGAGATACGCAGTATTTT
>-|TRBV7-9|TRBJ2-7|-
CASSLTSGEQYF
TGTGCCAGCAGTTTAACATCCGGCGAGCAGTACTTC
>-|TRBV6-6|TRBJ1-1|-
CASTPGARGISEAFF
TGTGCCAGCACCCCCGGGGCTCGGGGGATCAGTGAAGCTTTCTTT
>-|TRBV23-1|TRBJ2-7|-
CASRLSLRSSYEQYF
TGCGCCAGCAGATTGTCCTTAAGGAGCTCCTACGAGCAGTACTTC
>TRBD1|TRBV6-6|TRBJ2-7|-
CASERDRGYEQYF
TGTGCCAGCGAGCGGGACAGGGGTTATGAGCAGTACTTC
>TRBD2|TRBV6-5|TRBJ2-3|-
CASSPLAGNTDTQYF
TGTGCCAGCAGTCCCCTAGCGGGGAACACAGATACGCAGTATTTT
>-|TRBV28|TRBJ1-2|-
CANHPLNRDRGYTF
TGTGCCAACCATCCTCTAAACAGGGACCGGGGCTACACCTTC